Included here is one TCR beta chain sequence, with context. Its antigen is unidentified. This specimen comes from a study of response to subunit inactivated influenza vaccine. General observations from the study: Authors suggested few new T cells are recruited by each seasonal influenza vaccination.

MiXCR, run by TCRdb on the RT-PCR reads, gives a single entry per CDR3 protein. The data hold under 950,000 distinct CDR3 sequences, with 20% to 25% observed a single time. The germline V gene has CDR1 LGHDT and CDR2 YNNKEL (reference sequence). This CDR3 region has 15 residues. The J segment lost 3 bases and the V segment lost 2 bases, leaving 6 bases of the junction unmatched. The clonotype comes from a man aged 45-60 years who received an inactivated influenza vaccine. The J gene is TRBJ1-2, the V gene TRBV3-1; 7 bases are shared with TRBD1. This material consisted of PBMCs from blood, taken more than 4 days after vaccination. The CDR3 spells CASSQSGQRDYGYTF. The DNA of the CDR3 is TGTGCCAGCAGCCAATCGGGACAGAGAGACTATGGCTACACCTTC.